The 8 T cell receptor beta chains listed next were all sequenced from one sample in a study of T cells in Graves' hyperthyroidism and ophthalmopathy. There were TCR beta CDR3 regions amplified from RNA transcripts. Carried out on the TCR CDR3, a first-round RT-PCR used the HTBI primer set. TCRdb reanalysed the multiplex PCR reads using MiXCR and keeps one entry per CDR3 protein. This table has 400,000 or so distinct CDR3 sequences, 13% to 15% appearing once. The sample comprised blood. The source is a woman aged 55-69 years with Graves' ophthalmopathy.

This chain uses TRBV6-1 with TRBJ2-5, with 13 bases that match TRBD2. Germline-derived CDR1 and CDR2 are MNHNS and SASEGT. The V segment lost 6 bases and the J segment 5 bases; nucleotides outside the gene matches: 6. CDR3 length: 15 residues. The CDR3 spells CASRRTSGSGETQYF. The CDR3 bases are TGTGCCAGCAGGAGGACTAGCGGGAGTGGGGAGACCCAGTACTTC.

This clonotype has a count of ten or more. V gene TRBV6-1 combines with J gene TRBJ2-5; 11 bases fit TRBD2. The length of the CDR3 is 15 residues. V was clipped by 6 bases and J by 1 base; unmatched bases: 4. Germline V gene data show CDR1 as MNHNS and CDR2 as SASEGT. CDR3 loop: CASSIAGGIQETQYF. DNA of the CDR3: TGTGCCAGCAGCATAGCGGGAGGGATCCAAGAGACCCAGTACTTC.

This clonotype was seen repeatedly, ten times or more. The J gene is TRBJ2-7, the V gene TRBV28, with D tentatively TRBD1 or TRBD2 (5 bases each). The V end was cut by 0 bases, the J end by 5 bases, with 11 bases between. This CDR3 spans 14 amino acids. CDR1 is MDHEN, CDR2 SYDVKM, per germline. The CDR3 region is CASSLWGDVNEQYF. The CDR3 DNA sequence: TGTGCCAGCAGTTTATGGGGGGACGTGAACGAGCAGTACTTC.

The sample holds many counts of this clonotype. Compared with germline, one end of the junction differs, possibly owing to a read error. The genes are TRBV5-1 and TRBJ2-1, with D possibly TRBD2 on 5 matching bases. Germline loops: CDR1 SGHRS, CDR2 YFSETQ. CDR3 length: 15 amino acids. The chain's CDR3 is CASSLDSGSYNEQFF. CDR3 DNA: TGTGCCAGCAGCTTAGATAGTGGGAGCTACAATGAGCAGTTCTTC.

This clonotype came up a few times. This rearrangement joins TRBV4-1 to TRBJ1-4; D not resolved. The CDR3 runs to 12 residues. The germline V gene has CDR1 MGHRA and CDR2 YSYEKL. V lost 1 base to trimming and J lost 6 bases, with 3 bases between them. This CDR3 reads CASSQVYEKLFF. The CDR3 nucleotides are TGCGCCAGCAGCCAAGTGTATGAAAAACTGTTTTTT.

This clonotype was seen ten or more times. The chain employs TRBV2 and TRBJ2-3; 9 bases line up with TRBD1. This CDR3 spans 16 amino acids. Germline V gene sequence: CDR1 SNHLY, CDR2 FYNNEI. Unmatched junction bases numbered 5, after V lost 4 bases and J lost 0 bases. This CDR3 reads CASSATGTGSTDTQYF. The CDR3 region has the DNA TGTGCCAGCAGTGCAACCGGGACAGGGAGCACAGATACGCAGTATTTT.

This clonotype was counted many times. This chain connects TRBV7-6 to TRBJ2-5; D assignment may be TRBD1 or TRBD2 (7 bases each). Trimming stripped 5 bases from V and 2 bases from J, with 18 bases between. The germline CDR1 and CDR2 sequences are SGHVS and FNYEAQ. This CDR3 spans 16 amino acids. The CDR3 DNA follows: TGTGCCAGCAGCCCGACGAGACAGGGAGGGCAAGAGACCCAGTACTTC. Translation: CASSPTRQGGQETQYF.

This clonotype has a count of ten or more. The rearrangement joins TRBV2 to TRBJ2-6; tentative D call: TRBD2 (5 bases). Germline lookup yields CDR1 SNHLY and CDR2 FYNNEI. The germline V and J ends were trimmed by 7 bases and 2 bases, with 9 bases remaining between them. This CDR3 spans 14 amino acids. CDR3 residues: CASTRAAGANVLTF. CDR3 in DNA: TGTGCCAGCACGCGGGCAGCTGGGGCCAACGTCCTGACTTTC.